A single sample is the source of the 29 T cell receptor beta chains below, sequenced in a study of identifying expanded T cells in peripheral blood. Using immunoSEQ multiplex PCR, the repertoire was profiled, and TCRdb retains in-frame clones only, with some absent. The repertoire holds 75,000 to 90,000 clones, with roughly 89% as singletons. The sample taken for sequencing was blood. Receptors originate from a person between 18 and 69 years old in good health.

The rearrangement links TRBV5-1 to TRBJ2-7; 9 bases are a match to TRBD1. This CDR3 has 15 amino acids. In germline, CDR1 is SGHRS, CDR2 YFSETQ. V lost 4 bases and J lost 7; bases outside the gene matches: 12. The CDR3, as DNA: TGCGCCAGCAGCATTGGGGGACAGGGCCCTTGGGAGCAGTACTTC. This sequence encodes CASSIGGQGPWEQYF.

The chain uses TRBV5-4 and TRBJ1-2; 7 nucleotides align to TRBD1. V lost 5 bases and J lost 2; bases outside the gene matches: 6. This CDR3 is built from 14 residues. Germline loops: CDR1 SGHNT, CDR2 YYREEE (reference sequence). The CDR3 region has the DNA TGTGCCAGCAGGCAAGACAGGGCCAACTATGGCTACACCTTC. Translated, it gives CASRQDRANYGYTF.

J is TRBJ2-3 and V is TRBV11-3, with D possibly matching TRBD2 (7 bases). The CDR3 is 13 amino acids. Per germline, CDR1 SGHNT and CDR2 YENEEA. Trimming stripped 5 bases from V and 7 bases from J, with 13 bases between. Here the CDR3 DNA reads TGTGCCAGCAGCCAGGGGAGGGGATATACGCAGTATTTT. It encodes CASSQGRGYTQYF.

This chain links TRBV2 with TRBJ1-4, with a weak D call TRBD1 (6 bases). With 6 bases removed from V and 8 bases from J, the gap between germline ends came to 19 bases. Germline lookup yields CDR1 SNHLY and CDR2 FYNNEI. This CDR3 is 15 amino acids long. The CDR3 DNA follows: TGTGCCAGCAGCCTCCCCTCAGGGGTGAGCGAAAAACTGTTTTTT. Its translation: CASSLPSGVSEKLFF.

The rearrangement links TRBV19 to TRBJ1-6; D is perhaps TRBD1 (5 bases). Trimming cost V 7 bases and J 2 bases, with 18 bases left between them. Looked up from germline, CDR1 is LNHDA and CDR2 is SQIVND (reference sequence). CDR3 length: 17 residues. Written as DNA, the CDR3 is TGTGCCAGTAATTTCGGCGGGGCCGGCGCCTATAATTCACCCCTCCACTTT. It specifies CASNFGGAGAYNSPLHF.

This rearrangement joins TRBV7-9 to TRBJ2-1; a possible D gene is TRBD2 (5 bases). The germline V and J ends were trimmed by 5 bases and 2 bases, with 13 bases remaining between them. The CDR3 length is 15 residues. CDR1 and CDR2 (germline): SEHNR, FQNEAQ (reference sequence). CDR3 nucleotides: TGTGCCAGCAGCCTAGGAGGTAGGGCCTACAATGAGCAGTTCTTC. Translating gives CASSLGGRAYNEQFF.

The V gene is TRBV2, the J gene TRBJ1-4, with D unclear. From germline, CDR1 is SNHLY and CDR2 FYNNEI. V gave up 2 bases and J gave up 7 bases, with 8 bases separating them. The CDR3 runs 13 residues. CDR3 nucleotides: TGTGCCAGCAGTGAACAGGCCGGTGAAAAACTGTTTTTT. Translated, it gives CASSEQAGEKLFF.

V gene TRBV18 combines with J gene TRBJ1-5; weak D call: TRBD1 (6 bases). V was shortened by 4 bases and J by 1 base, with 26 bases between the two germline ends. The CDR3 is made up of 20 amino acids. Germline CDR1 reads KGHSH; CDR2 reads LQKENI. CDR3 sequence reads: CASSRSGGRARGSSNQPQHF. CDR3 nucleotides: TGTGCCAGCTCACGATCGGGGGGGCGAGCAAGGGGATCAAGCAATCAGCCCCAGCATTTT.

The J gene is TRBJ2-3, the V gene TRBV5-1; 15 bases line up with TRBD2. Trimming cost V 4 bases and J 5 bases; bases outside gene matches: 5. Germline CDR1 is SGHRS and CDR2 is YFSETQ. This CDR3 contains 16 residues. The CDR3 DNA is TGCGCCAGCAGCGTGGGACTAGCGGGAGGACAAGATACGCAGTATTTT. Translation gives CASSVGLAGGQDTQYF.

This chain uses TRBV6-5 with TRBJ2-2; D is unclear. The germline gives CDR1 MNHEY, CDR2 SVGAGI. The V end was cut by 8 bases, the J end by 1 base, with 2 bases between. The CDR3 runs to 11 residues. In DNA, the CDR3 is TGTGCCAGCGAGAACACCGGGGAGCTGTTTTTT. This gives the protein CASENTGELFF.

The rearrangement uses TRBV5-1 and TRBJ1-6, with D maybe TRBD1 (5 bases). Trimming stripped 1 base from V and 0 bases from J, with 11 bases between. Germline V gene lookup returns CDR1 SGHRS and CDR2 YFSETQ. CDR3 length equals 17 residues. CDR3 amino acids: CASSLTGTDSYNSPLHF. The CDR3 DNA sequence: TGCGCCAGCAGCTTGACCGGGACGGACTCCTATAATTCACCCCTCCACTTT.

The chain combines TRBV5-5 with TRBJ2-5; D is undetermined. The germline V gene encodes CDR1 SGHKS and CDR2 YYEKEE (reference sequence). The V and J ends lost 4 bases and 2 bases respectively, with 21 bases between them. The CDR3 sequence is 17 residues long. CDR3 loop: CASSLLVGDTPQETQYF. CDR3 nucleotide sequence: TGTGCCAGCAGCCTCCTCGTTGGGGATACTCCTCAAGAGACCCAGTACTTC.

This chain uses TRBV7-9 with TRBJ2-7; 7 bases map to TRBD1. Germline CDR1 SEHNR, CDR2 FQNEAQ (reference sequence). The CDR3 covers 13 residues. J lost 4 bases, V lost 8 bases, and 8 bases had no gene match. The CDR3 DNA reads TGTGCCAGCGCAACGGACAGGAATTACGAGCAGTACTTC. This translates into CASATDRNYEQYF.

The chain recombines TRBV14 with TRBJ1-1; D may be TRBD1 (5 bases). The CDR3 consists of 14 residues. From germline, CDR1 is SGHDN and CDR2 FVKESK. Trimming removed 4 bases from V and 1 base from J, with 10 bases in between. DNA of the CDR3: TGTGCCAGCAGCCTCGATAGGGGGAACACTGAAGCTTTCTTT. Protein: CASSLDRGNTEAFF.

The chain's CDR3 is CASSRGQGRTYEQYF. The CDR3 DNA reads as TGTGCCAGCAGTAGGGGACAGGGGCGAACCTACGAGCAGTACTTC. The chain recombines TRBV27 with TRBJ2-7; 10 nucleotides match TRBD1. J gave up 2 bases and V 5 bases, and 6 bases lay outside the gene matches. Per germline, CDR1 MNHEY and CDR2 SMNVEV (reference sequence). The CDR3 runs 15 residues.

As concerns this clone: The junction departs from germline at one end; a sequencing error may be responsible. V usage is TRBV29-1 and J usage is TRBJ1-2; 10 bases are a match to TRBD1. Germline assignment: CDR1 SQVTM and CDR2 ANQGSEA. The CDR3 is 12 amino acids. The CDR3 DNA is TGCAGCGCCCGACAAGGGACAGGGGCTCCCAAGTTC. Its protein product is CSARQGTGAPKF.

The chain carries TRBV6-5 and TRBJ1-2; 7 nucleotides line up with TRBD1. The CDR3 contains 13 residues. Germline V gene sequence: CDR1 MNHEY, CDR2 SVGAGI. V shed 7 bases, J shed 7 bases, and the junction held 9 bases outside the gene matches. CDR3 residues: CASTIGTARGYTF. The CDR3 nucleotides are TGTGCCAGCACCATCGGGACAGCGCGTGGCTACACCTTC.

This clone showed up just a few times. This chain connects TRBV4-3 to TRBJ2-2; 12 bases are a match to TRBD2. The CDR3 runs to 16 residues. The germline CDR1 and CDR2 sequences are LGHNA and YSLEER. Trimming removed 0 bases from V and 4 bases from J; junction bases left unmatched: 0. CDR3 sequence reads: CASSQELAGGTGELFF. The DNA for the CDR3 is TGCGCCAGCAGCCAAGAACTAGCGGGAGGCACCGGGGAGCTGTTTTTT.

The V gene is TRBV30, the J gene TRBJ2-3, with 7 nucleotides matching TRBD2. CDR3 size: 13 residues. Losses at the gene ends were 5 bases for V and 4 bases for J; bases not matched to a gene: 6. Germline V CDR1 and CDR2: GTSNPN, SVGIG (reference sequence). The CDR3 loop reads CAWGRGLADTQYF. CDR3 sequence (DNA): TGTGCCTGGGGCCGTGGACTAGCAGATACGCAGTATTTT.

Details on this clone: A junction boundary mismatches the germline segment, possibly from a read error. V usage is TRBV6-1 and J usage is TRBJ2-7, with D perhaps matching TRBD1 (5 bases). CDR3 length: 15 amino acids. Germline V gene lookup returns CDR1 MNHNS and CDR2 SASEGT. Written as DNA, the CDR3 is TGTGCCAGCAGGGAAGCCCCAGGGTGGTCCTACGAGCAGTACTTC. The encoded protein is CASREAPGWSYEQYF.

This chain links TRBV7-3 with TRBJ1-5, with a tentative D call TRBD1 (5 bases). There are 13 residues in the CDR3. Trimming left V 5 bases short and J 4 bases short, with 9 bases between. Germline CDR1 is SGHTA and CDR2 is FQGTGA. CDR3 DNA: TGTGCCAGCAGCCTCGACAGAAATCAGCCCCAGCATTTT. Its translation: CASSLDRNQPQHF.

V usage is TRBV7-2 and J usage is TRBJ2-2; 8 bases are shared with TRBD1. The CDR3 is 14 residues long. The germline V gene has CDR1 SGHTA and CDR2 FQGNSA. Trimming at V came to 5 bases and at J to 7 bases, leaving 6 bases not matched to a gene. CDR3: CASSGRTGFGELFF. Written as DNA, the CDR3 is TGTGCCAGCAGCGGCCGGACAGGGTTCGGGGAGCTGTTTTTT.

This chain connects TRBV19 to TRBJ1-1; D unclear. Per germline, CDR1 LNHDA and CDR2 SQIVND (reference sequence). Trimming pared 9 bases from V and 1 base from J, leaving 3 bases between. The CDR3 totals 10 residues. The CDR3 DNA is TGTGCCAGCGGGAACACTGAAGCTTTCTTT. Translation: CASGNTEAFF.

By share, this clone counts as medium-sized. The chain joins TRBV6-4 to TRBJ2-2; D is unclear. Germline V gene data show CDR1 as MRHNA and CDR2 as SNTAGT. The CDR3 runs 14 residues. Trimming took off 2 bases at V and 0 bases at J, with 4 bases between the two ends. CDR3 loop: CASSDGTNTGELFF. CDR3 DNA sequence: TGTGCCAGCAGTGACGGGACGAACACCGGGGAGCTGTTTTTT.

This chain joins TRBV6-6 and TRBJ1-2, with 12 bases matching TRBD1. Trimming took 6 bases from V and 8 from J; bases not matched to a gene: 10. In germline, CDR1 is MNHNY, CDR2 SVGAGI (reference sequence). This CDR3 has 15 residues. CDR3 region: CASSLPGQGAVGYTF. In DNA form, the CDR3 reads TGTGCCAGCAGCCTCCCGGGACAGGGGGCTGTAGGCTACACCTTC.

Only a few counts were recorded for this clone. This chain links TRBV28 with TRBJ1-1; no clear D gene. CDR1 and CDR2 from the germline V gene are MDHEN and SYDVKM. The CDR3 totals 10 residues. Trimming took 6 bases from V and 9 from J, leaving 8 bases between them. CDR3 bases: TGTGCCAGCAGGCAGGTGCAAGCTTTCTTT. This gives the protein CASRQVQAFF.

This rearrangement joins TRBV7-9 to TRBJ2-2; TRBD1 is a possible D gene (5 bases). Germline V gives CDR1 SEHNR, CDR2 FQNEAQ (reference sequence). V lost 2 bases and J 1 base, leaving 14 bases between the germline ends. This CDR3 region has 17 residues. The CDR3 region is CASSLRGQSENTGELFF. CDR3 nucleotides: TGTGCCAGCAGCTTAAGGGGTCAGAGCGAGAACACCGGGGAGCTGTTTTTT.

The rearrangement joins TRBV19 to TRBJ2-2; D may be TRBD2 (6 bases). CDR3 size: 14 residues. Germline loops: CDR1 LNHDA, CDR2 SQIVND (reference sequence). V was clipped by 5 bases and J by 4 bases, with 11 bases between them. The DNA of the CDR3 is TGTGCCAGTAGTGAAGGACTATCCACCGGGGAGCTGTTTTTT. Encoded protein: CASSEGLSTGELFF.

The chain is built from TRBV19 and TRBJ2-2; no reliable D call. The CDR3 spans 13 residues. Looked up from germline, CDR1 is LNHDA and CDR2 is SQIVND (reference sequence). Deletions cut 2 bases from V and 2 bases from J, with 3 bases between. In DNA form, the CDR3 reads TGTGCCAGTAGTATACCCAACACCGGGGAGCTGTTTTTT. It encodes CASSIPNTGELFF.